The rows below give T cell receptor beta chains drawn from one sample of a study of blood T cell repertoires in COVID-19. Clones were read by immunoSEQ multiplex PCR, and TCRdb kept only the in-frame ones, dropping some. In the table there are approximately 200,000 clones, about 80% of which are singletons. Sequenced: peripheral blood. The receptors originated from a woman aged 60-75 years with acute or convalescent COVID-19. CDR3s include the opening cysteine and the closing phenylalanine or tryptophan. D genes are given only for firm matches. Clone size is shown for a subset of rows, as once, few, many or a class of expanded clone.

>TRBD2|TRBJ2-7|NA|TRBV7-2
TGTGCCAGCAGCTTGACTAGCGGGGGAACCTACGAGCAGTACTTC
CASSLTSGGTYEQYF
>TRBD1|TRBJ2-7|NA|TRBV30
TGTGCCTGGAGTGCTGGACAGGGGGCATCATACGAGCAGTACTTC
CAWSAGQGASYEQYF
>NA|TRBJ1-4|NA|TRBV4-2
TGTGCCAGCAGGCCCACAGGGACAACTAATGAAAAACTGTTTTTT
CASRPTGTTNEKLFF
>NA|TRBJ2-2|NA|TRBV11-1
TGTGCCAGCAGCACCATGAGCGGGGAGCTGTTTTTT
CASSTMSGELFF
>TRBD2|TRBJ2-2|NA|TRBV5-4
TGTGCCAGCAGACCTGATTCTAGCGGGGGGAACACCGGGGAGCTGTTTTTT
CASRPDSSGGNTGELFF
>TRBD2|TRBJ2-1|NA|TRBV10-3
TGTGCCATCAGCGAGCGGGGGGGAACCTACAATGAGCAGTTCTTC
CAISERGGTYNEQFF
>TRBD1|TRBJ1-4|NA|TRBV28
TGTGCCAGCAGCCTGGGACAGCCGAAAAAACTGTTTTTT
CASSLGQPKKLFF
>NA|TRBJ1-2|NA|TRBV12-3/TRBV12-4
TGTGCCAGCAGTTTAGGGCCAGACTATGGCTACACCTTC
CASSLGPDYGYTF
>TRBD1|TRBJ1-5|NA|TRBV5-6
TGTGCCAGCAGCTTCCGCTGGACAGGGGGGAAACCTCAGCCCCAGCATTTT
CASSFRWTGGKPQPQHF
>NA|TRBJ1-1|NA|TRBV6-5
TGTGCCAGCAGACGAAGCGTGGACACTGAAGCTTTCTTT
CASRRSVDTEAFF
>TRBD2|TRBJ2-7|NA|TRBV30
TGTGCCTGGAGTGTAGCGGGAACCCCCGCGCAGTACTTC
CAWSVAGTPAQYF
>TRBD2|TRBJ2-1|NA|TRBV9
TGTGCCAGCAGCTTAGCGGGGGGGCCGTACAATGAGCAGTTCTTC
CASSLAGGPYNEQFF
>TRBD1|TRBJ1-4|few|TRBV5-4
TGTGCCAGCAGCCCTACCGGGACAGGGGATGAAAAACTGTTTTTT
CASSPTGTGDEKLFF
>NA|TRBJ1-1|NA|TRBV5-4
TGTGCCAGCAGCTCCAGGACAGAGAACACTGAAGCTTTCTTT
CASSSRTENTEAFF
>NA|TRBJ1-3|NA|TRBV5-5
TGTGCCAGCAGCTTCACAGGGAGCGGTGGAAACACCATATATTTT
CASSFTGSGGNTIYF
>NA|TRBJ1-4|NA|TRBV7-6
TGTGCCAGCAGAGAGGGGACTTATAATGAAAAACTGTTTTTT
CASREGTYNEKLFF
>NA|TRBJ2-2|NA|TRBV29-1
TGCAGCGTTGAGTATCCCGCCGGGGAGCTGTTTTTT
CSVEYPAGELFF
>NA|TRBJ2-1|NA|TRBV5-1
TGCGCCAGCAGCTTGGCCTTCGTGTCTCAGAACAATGAGCAGTTCTTC
CASSLAFVSQNNEQFF
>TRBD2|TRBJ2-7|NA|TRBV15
TGTGCCACCAGCAGAGATTTGGTCGTCACGGCTAGCGGGTACGAGCAGTACTTC
CATSRDLVVTASGYEQYF
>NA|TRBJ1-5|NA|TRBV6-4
TGTGCCAGCAGTGGGGACTTAGGGCAGCCCCAGCATTTT
CASSGDLGQPQHF
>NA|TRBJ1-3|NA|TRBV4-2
TGTGCCAGCAGCCAAGAAGGAACAGGCGCTGGAAACACCATATATTTT
CASSQEGTGAGNTIYF
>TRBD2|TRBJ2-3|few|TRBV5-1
TGCGCCAGCAGCTTGGGGGCTGGCGGGGGGTACCGCACAGATACGCAGTATTTT
CASSLGAGGGYRTDTQYF
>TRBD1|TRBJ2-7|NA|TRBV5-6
TGTGCCAGCAGCTTATCCTCCGGGACAGGGGGAACATTC
CASSLSSGTGGTF
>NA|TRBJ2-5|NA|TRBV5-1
TGCGCCAGCAGCTTTAACCGGGACAAGTACTTC
CASSFNRDKYF
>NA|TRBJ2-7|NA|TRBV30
TGTGCCTGGAGTGTTCAGGGCCGCTACGAGCAGTACTTC
CAWSVQGRYEQYF
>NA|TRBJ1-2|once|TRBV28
TGTGCCAGCAGTGTGACAGGCCGTACCACCTATGGCTACACCTTC
CASSVTGRTTYGYTF
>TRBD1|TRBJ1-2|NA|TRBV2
TGTGCCAGCGGCTCAGGGGGTGACTATGGCTACACCTTC
CASGSGGDYGYTF
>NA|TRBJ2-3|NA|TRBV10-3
TGTGCCATCAGTGAGTCAATGGGGGCAGCGGATACGCAGTATTTT
CAISESMGAADTQYF
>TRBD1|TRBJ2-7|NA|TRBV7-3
TGTGCCAGCAGCCTGCAAACAGGGGCGCCCTACGAGCAGTACTTC
CASSLQTGAPYEQYF
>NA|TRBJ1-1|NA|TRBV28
TGTGCCAGCAGCACCACAGGGAAGGGGACTGAAGCTTTCTTT
CASSTTGKGTEAFF
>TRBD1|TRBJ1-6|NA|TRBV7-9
TGTGCCAGCAGCTTTCCGGGACAGGGGGCACCCCTCCACTTT
CASSFPGQGAPLHF
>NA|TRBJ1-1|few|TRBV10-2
TGCGCCAGCAGTGAGAGGGAGGGGAACACTGAAGCTTTCTTT
CASSEREGNTEAFF
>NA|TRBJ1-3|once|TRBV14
TGTGCCAGCAGCCAAGATTATGGAAACACCATATATTTT
CASSQDYGNTIYF
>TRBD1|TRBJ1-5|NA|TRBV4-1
TGCGCCAGCAGCCAAGAACAGGGGGGCCGCCAGCATTTT
CASSQEQGGRQHF
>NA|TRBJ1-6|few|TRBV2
TGTGCCAGCAGTGATTTATCGAACAGCCAAAATTCACCCCTCCACTTT
CASSDLSNSQNSPLHF
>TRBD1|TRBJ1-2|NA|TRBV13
TGTGCCAGCAGCCCAAGGACAGGGCGGCATAGAGTTGGCTACACCTTC
CASSPRTGRHRVGYTF
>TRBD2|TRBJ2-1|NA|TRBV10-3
TGTGCCATCAGTGGTAGCGGGGGCTCCTCCTACAATGAGCAGTTCTTC
CAISGSGGSSYNEQFF
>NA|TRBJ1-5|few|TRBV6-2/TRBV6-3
TGTGCCAGCAGTTTGGCCGGAGAAAGCAATCAGCCCCAGCATTTT
CASSLAGESNQPQHF
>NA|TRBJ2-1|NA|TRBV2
TGTGCCAGCAGTGATCGGACTGGTGGAATGGAGCAGTTCTTC
CASSDRTGGMEQFF
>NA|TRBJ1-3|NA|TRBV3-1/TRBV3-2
TGTGCCAGCAGCCAAGATTCCGGAGGTGGAAACACCATATATTTT
CASSQDSGGGNTIYF
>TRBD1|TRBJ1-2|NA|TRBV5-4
TGTGCCAGCAGCCGAGGACAGGTTCTCTATGGCTACACCTTC
CASSRGQVLYGYTF
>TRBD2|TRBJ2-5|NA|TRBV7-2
TGTGCCAGCGGACTAGCGGGGCAAGAGACCCAGTACTTC
CASGLAGQETQYF
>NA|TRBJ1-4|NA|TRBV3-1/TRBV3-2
TGTGCCAGCAGCCAAGACAGGACTTCTCTTGAAAAACTGTTTTTT
CASSQDRTSLEKLFF
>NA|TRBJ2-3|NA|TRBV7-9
TGTGCCAGCAGCTTAAGGGACACTCAGCGAGATACGCAGTATTTT
CASSLRDTQRDTQYF
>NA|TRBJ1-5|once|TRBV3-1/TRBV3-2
TGTGCCAGCAGCCAAGTCGGTGATCAGCCCCAGCATTTT
CASSQVGDQPQHF
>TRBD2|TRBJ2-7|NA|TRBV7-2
TGTGCCAGCAGCTTAGCACCTAGCGGCGCCTACGAGCAGTACTTC
CASSLAPSGAYEQYF
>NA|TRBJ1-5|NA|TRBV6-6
TGTGCCAGCAGCCTGGACAGATCAATCAGCCCCCAGCATTTT
CASSLDRSISPQHF
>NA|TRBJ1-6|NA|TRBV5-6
TGTGCCAGCAGCTCAGGAAAAGCGGACGCGGGGGTCTATAATTCACCCCTCCACTTT
CASSSGKADAGVYNSPLHF
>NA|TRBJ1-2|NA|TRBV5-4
TGTGCCAGCAGCTCGGGTCTGGAAAGACATGGCTACACCTTC
CASSSGLERHGYTF